This paragraph reports one TCR beta chain. The antigen remains undetermined. The sample is drawn from a study of T-cell memory formation after mild COVID-19. About the study: TCR clusters showed largely donor specificity.

TCRdb passed the 5' RACE reads through MiXCR, listing each CDR3 protein once. The sample includes roughly 560,000 distinct CDR3 sequences, 20% of them seen just once. V dropped 5 bases and J dropped 5 bases, with 19 bases sitting between them. Germline V gives CDR1 LNHDA, CDR2 SQIVND (reference sequence). The CDR3 is 16 residues long. Overall study findings and caveats: Largely, contracting CD4+ clones fell within CM and EM, and contracting CD8+ clones within EMRA. Some clones that responded turned up in pre-infection memory, which suggests that cross-reactive memory joined in.

This chain joins TRBV19 and TRBJ1-5, with TRBD1 as a possible D gene (6 bases). The material sequenced was PBMCs or a T cell subset sorted from them (not recorded which). The receptor was isolated from an adult woman who had mild COVID-19 (a few samples of this study predate the infection). Cell type and time point are not known. This CDR3 reads CASSVLDRTTHQPQHF. DNA for the CDR3: TGTGCCAGTAGTGTCCTTGACAGGACCACGCATCAGCCCCAGCATTTT.